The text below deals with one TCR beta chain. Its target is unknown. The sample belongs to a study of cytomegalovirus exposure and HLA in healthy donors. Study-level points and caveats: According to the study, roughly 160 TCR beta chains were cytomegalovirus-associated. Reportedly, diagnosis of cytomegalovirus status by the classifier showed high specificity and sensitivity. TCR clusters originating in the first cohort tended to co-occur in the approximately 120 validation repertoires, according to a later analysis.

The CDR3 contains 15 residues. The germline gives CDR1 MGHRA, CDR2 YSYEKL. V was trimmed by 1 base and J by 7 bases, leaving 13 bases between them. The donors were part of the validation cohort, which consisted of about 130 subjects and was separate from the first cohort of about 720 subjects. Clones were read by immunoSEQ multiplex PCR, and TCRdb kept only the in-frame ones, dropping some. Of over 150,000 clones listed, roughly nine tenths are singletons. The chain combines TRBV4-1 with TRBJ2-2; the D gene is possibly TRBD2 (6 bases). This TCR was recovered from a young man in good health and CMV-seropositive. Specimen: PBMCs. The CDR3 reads CASSQVALANGELFF. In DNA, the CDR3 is TGCGCCAGCAGCCAAGTTGCGCTAGCGAACGGGGAGCTGTTTTTT.